This entry concerns a single TCR beta chain. The CDR3 carries no conserved terminal phenylalanine or tryptophan, so it likely arises from a read error. This sample is drawn from a study of esophageal squamous cell carcinoma under preoperative chemotherapy. Per germline, CDR1 MNHNS and CDR2 SASEGT. V was shortened by 7 bases and J by 7 bases, with 16 bases between the two germline ends. CDR3 length: 13 residues. Stated time point: before preoperative PTX-NDP chemotherapy. TCRdb ran MiXCR on the PCR reads and lists one entry per CDR3 protein. The data hold about 30,000 distinct CDR3 sequences, with roughly half observed a single time.

The origin of this receptor is a human donor with esophageal squamous cell carcinoma. The donor label of this sample is uncertain. Sampling was conducted from a patient given preoperative chemotherapy. The chain links TRBV6-1 to TRBJ2-5; D remains ambiguous. For the CDR3, the DNA is TGTGCCAGCACCACCCAGCCGGCAGCGACCCAGTACTCG. It encodes CASTTQPAATQYS.